Below, 8 T cell receptor beta chains from the same sample are listed, as sequenced in a study of blood T cell repertoires in COVID-19. Data came from immunoSEQ multiplex PCR; TCRdb stores just in-frame clones and leaves some out. The data hold about 190,000 clones, with roughly 80% observed a single time. The sequenced sample was peripheral blood. These receptors were taken from a woman in her fifties or sixties with acute or convalescent COVID-19.

This chain joins TRBV14 and TRBJ2-2, with a possible D match to TRBD1 (5 bases). CDR3 size: 16 residues. Germline lookup yields CDR1 SGHDN and CDR2 FVKESK. Trimming shortened V by 1 base and J by 2 bases, and 11 bases separated the two germline ends. CDR3 sequence reads: CASSQGTGRNTGELFF. The CDR3 coding sequence is TGTGCCAGCAGCCAAGGAACAGGCCGTAACACCGGGGAGCTGTTTTTT. Drawing the rest from reference TRBV14 and TRBJ2-2, the complete variable domain is EAGVTQFPSHSVIEKGQTVTLRCDPISGHDNLYWYRRVMGKEIKFLLHFVKESKQDESGMPNNRFLAERTGGTYSTLKVQPAELEDSGVYFCASSQGTGRNTGELFFGEGSRLTVL.

The rearrangement joins TRBV5-1 to TRBJ1-6; TRBD1 matches 7 bases. Germline V gene data show CDR1 as SGHRS and CDR2 as YFSETQ. This CDR3 region has 13 residues. The V gene end was trimmed by 4 bases and the J gene end by 8 bases; junction bases not matched to a gene: 3. CDR3 in DNA: TGCGCCAGCAGCCCTCAGGGGGATTCACCCCTCCACTTT. The encoded protein is CASSPQGDSPLHF.

This clone turned up a few times. The chain links TRBV5-1 to TRBJ2-1; TRBD1 is a possible D gene (6 bases). This CDR3 is 16 amino acids long. The germline V gene encodes CDR1 SGHRS and CDR2 YFSETQ. V was clipped by 5 bases and J by 3 bases, with 18 bases between them. DNA of the CDR3: TGCGCCAGCAGTCGTGCTTCAGACAGGATCTACAATGAGCAGTTCTTC. Its protein is CASSRASDRIYNEQFF.

The V and J genes are TRBV5-6 and TRBJ2-1; 14 bases match TRBD2. This CDR3 region has 19 residues. The V gene end was trimmed by 0 bases and the J gene end by 0 bases; junction bases not matched to a gene: 5. Germline V gene data show CDR1 as SGHDT and CDR2 as YYEEEE. The CDR3 sequence: CASSLVRTSGRSSYNEQFF. DNA for the CDR3: TGTGCCAGCAGCTTGGTGAGGACTAGCGGGAGGAGCTCCTACAATGAGCAGTTCTTC.

This chain joins TRBV3-1 (or the pseudogene TRBV3-2) and TRBJ2-2; TRBD2 matches 9 bases. J was trimmed by 5 bases and V by 0 bases; bases with no gene match: 10. CDR1 and CDR2 from the germline V gene are LGHDT and YNNKEL (reference sequence). This CDR3 has 18 residues. The CDR3 region has the DNA TGTGCCAGCAGCCAAGATTATAGCGGGAGCGGTAGGACCGGGGAGCTGTTTTTT. Amino acids: CASSQDYSGSGRTGELFF.

The DNA for the CDR3 is TGTGCCAGCAGCAAAGAAGGAAGTAGCAGGGACAATGAGCAGTTCTTC. Amino acids: CASSKEGSSRDNEQFF. The V gene is TRBV21-1, the J gene TRBJ2-1; TRBD1, the table's D call, lacks a check against the DNA. TRBV21-1 is deemed a pseudogene. The length of the CDR3 is 16 residues.

There are a few counts of this clone. This rearrangement joins TRBV4-2 to TRBJ1-1, with D tentatively TRBD1 (5 bases). This CDR3 spans 14 amino acids. Trimming cost V 0 bases and J 1 base, with 6 bases left between them. Per the germline V gene, CDR1 is LGHNA and CDR2 is YNFKEQ. In DNA form, the CDR3 reads TGTGCCAGCAGCCAAGAAACAGGGAACACTGAAGCTTTCTTT. Translating it yields CASSQETGNTEAFF.

This chain joins TRBV19 and TRBJ1-2; D call uncertain. V was cut by 0 bases and J by 4 bases, with 9 bases left in between. This CDR3 spans 14 amino acids. Per germline, CDR1 LNHDA and CDR2 SQIVND (reference sequence). The CDR3 coding sequence is TGTGCCAGTAGTATAGAGCAACAGCTCTATGGCTACACCTTC. Translation gives CASSIEQQLYGYTF. Full variable domain (rest looked up from reference TRBV19 and TRBJ1-2): DGGITQSPKYLFRKEGQNVTLSCEQNLNHDAMYWYRQDPGQGLRLIYYSQIVNDFQKGDIAEGYSVSREKKESFPLTVTSAQKNPTAFYLCASSIEQQLYGYTFGSGTRLTVV.